The 14 T cell receptor beta chains below were found in one sample sequenced in a study of cytomegalovirus exposure and HLA in healthy donors (dated by TCRdb to 2016 to 2017). Receptor amplification or capture employed the immunoSEQ multiplex PCR assay. For the multiplex PCR, a mixture combining 60 forward primers for TCR Vbeta segments and 13 reverse primers for TCR Jbeta segments was used. TCRdb re-hosts the immuneACCESS table, in-frame sequences only. Its copies lack some clones; in the studies checked, an unresolved V gene accounts for under half of them, and the cause for the rest is not known. This sample has nearly 110,000 clones in its table, and more than 60% of those were observed once. More than 3% of the sample rests with the top ten. Specimen: PBMCs. The receptors stem from a man aged 55 to 69 in good health and CMV-seronegative.

The chain carries TRBV7-2 and TRBJ2-7, with a weak D call TRBD1 (6 bases). Trimming cost V 1 base and J 0 bases, with 10 bases left between them. There are 15 residues in the CDR3. The germline gives CDR1 SGHTA, CDR2 FQGNSA. CDR3 DNA sequence: TGTGCCAGCAGCTTAGGAGGGGGAAGCTCCTACGAGCAGTACTTC. This translates into CASSLGGGSSYEQYF.

The chain links TRBV10-1 to TRBJ2-2; a weak D match, TRBD2 (5 bases). With 3 bases removed from V and 0 bases from J, the gap between germline ends came to 8 bases. Per germline, CDR1 WNHNN and CDR2 SYGVQD (reference sequence). The CDR3 is 15 residues long. The CDR3 spells CASSEGRSNTGELFF. CDR3 bases: TGCGCCAGCAGTGAAGGGAGATCGAACACCGGGGAGCTGTTTTTT.

This clone was counted a single time. This sequence joins TRBV5-5 and TRBJ1-2; TRBD1 aligns across 8 bases. The CDR3 is 13 amino acids. Unmatched junction bases numbered 2, after V lost 4 bases and J lost 3 bases. The germline gives CDR1 SGHKS, CDR2 YYEKEE (reference sequence). CDR3 in amino acids: CASSPTGDYGYTF. In nucleotides, the CDR3 is TGTGCCAGCAGCCCGACAGGGGACTATGGCTACACCTTC. Full variable domain (rest looked up from reference TRBV5-5 and TRBJ1-2): DAGVTQSPTHLIKTRGQQVTLRCSPISGHKSVSWYQQVLGQGPQFIFQYYEKEERGRGNFPDRFSARQFPNYSSELNVNALLLGDSALYLCASSPTGDYGYTFGSGTRLTVV.

This clone has a single count. This chain connects TRBV28 to TRBJ1-6; D is unclear. With 6 bases removed from V and 14 bases from J, the gap between germline ends came to 17 bases. Germline CDR1 reads MDHEN; CDR2 reads SYDVKM. CDR3 length: 13 amino acids. The CDR3 sequence is CASSSGSPGALHF. The DNA of the CDR3 is TGTGCCAGCAGCTCAGGTAGTCCGGGAGCCCTCCACTTT.

This clone was counted once. The rearrangement links TRBV19 to TRBJ1-5; 7 positions agree with TRBD1. The CDR3 totals 16 residues. Germline lookup yields CDR1 LNHDA and CDR2 SQIVND (reference sequence). V lost 7 bases and J lost 5; bases outside the gene matches: 14. The CDR3 region is CASTRYRQGLHQPQHF. CDR3 DNA sequence: TGTGCCAGTACCCGTTACCGACAGGGACTGCATCAGCCCCAGCATTTT.

The J gene is TRBJ2-4, the V gene TRBV4-1, with 12 bases that match TRBD2. CDR3 length: 16 residues. From germline, CDR1 is MGHRA and CDR2 YSYEKL. V gave up 0 bases and J gave up 4 bases; unmatched junction bases: 1. The CDR3 sequence is CASSQETSGGKNIQYF. The CDR3 DNA follows: TGCGCCAGCAGCCAAGAAACTAGCGGGGGGAAAAACATTCAGTACTTC.

The V and J genes are TRBV2 and TRBJ2-2, with 7 bases identical to TRBD1. Germline-derived CDR1 and CDR2 are SNHLY and FYNNEI. This CDR3 is 11 amino acids long. After removal of 9 bases from V and 8 bases from J, the junction contained 3 bases not matched to a gene. The CDR3 region has the DNA TGTGCCAGTAAGGACAGGGGGGAGCTGTTTTTT. The encoded protein is CASKDRGELFF.

This clone was recorded only once. This chain joins TRBV2 and TRBJ2-5, with D possibly matching TRBD1 (6 bases). Germline CDR1 reads SNHLY; CDR2 reads FYNNEI. The CDR3 sequence is 12 residues long. The germline V and J ends were trimmed by 7 bases and 2 bases, with 8 bases remaining between them. This CDR3 is CASNREQETQYF. CDR3 in DNA: TGTGCCAGCAACAGGGAACAAGAGACCCAGTACTTC.

This rearrangement joins TRBV7-2 to TRBJ2-2; 15 bases map to TRBD2. This CDR3 contains 18 residues. Per the germline V gene, CDR1 is SGHTA and CDR2 is FQGNSA. V trimming: 5 bases; J trimming: 7 bases; junction bases outside the gene matches: 11. CDR3 region: CASSRRTSGGASVGELFF. The CDR3 coding sequence is TGTGCCAGCAGCCGAAGGACTAGCGGGGGGGCCTCGGTCGGGGAGCTGTTTTTT. The full variable domain, in which reference TRBV7-2 and TRBJ2-2 provide the parts outside the CDR3, is GAGVSQSPSNKVTEKGKDVELRCDPISGHTALYWYRQSLGQGLEFLIYFQGNSAPDKSGLPSDRFSAERTGGSVSTLTIQRTQQEDSAVYLCASSRRTSGGASVGELFFGEGSRLTVL.

In the case of this clone: Other DNA sequences in this specimen translate into the identical CDR3. V usage is TRBV6-5 and J usage is TRBJ1-1, with 9 bases aligning to TRBD1. Germline CDR1 is MNHEY and CDR2 is SVGAGI. The trim removed 7 bases at V and 3 bases at J, leaving 3 bases unmatched. The CDR3 runs to 13 residues. The CDR3 DNA follows: TGTGCCAGCACCTGGACAGGGGACACTGAAGCTTTCTTT. Amino acids: CASTWTGDTEAFF.

This clone was found once. V usage is TRBV5-1 and J usage is TRBJ1-1; 8 nucleotides match TRBD1. V lost 2 bases to trimming and J lost 10 bases; unmatched junction nucleotides: 13. CDR1 and CDR2 (germline): SGHRS, YFSETQ. This CDR3 is built from 15 residues. The CDR3 DNA reads as TGCGCCAGCAGCTTAAACCCTAACAGGGGGGACACAGCTTTCTTT. Translation: CASSLNPNRGDTAFF. The variable domain in full, completed from reference TRBV5-1 and TRBJ1-1, reads KAGVTQTPRYLIKTRGQQVTLSCSPISGHRSVSWYQQTPGQGLQFLFEYFSETQRNKGNFPGRFSGRQFSNSRSEMNVSTLELGDSALYLCASSLNPNRGDTAFFGQGTRLTVV.

This clone occurred a few times. This chain uses TRBV5-1 with TRBJ2-3, with TRBD2 matching over 8 bases. Per germline, CDR1 SGHRS and CDR2 YFSETQ. This CDR3 is 15 amino acids long. J gave up 2 bases and V 2 bases, and 4 bases lay outside the gene matches. This CDR3 is CASSFPAGDTDTQYF. CDR3 DNA: TGCGCCAGCAGCTTTCCAGCGGGGGACACAGATACGCAGTATTTT.

The chain carries TRBV7-2 and TRBJ2-3; the D is unclear. Germline V CDR1 and CDR2: SGHTA, FQGNSA. Trimming took 1 base from V and 0 from J, leaving 5 bases between them. The CDR3 sequence is 14 residues long. The CDR3 DNA follows: TGTGCCAGCAGCTTAGGCGTTAGCACAGATACGCAGTATTTT. Translating it yields CASSLGVSTDTQYF.

In the case of this clone: Distinct nucleotide sequences in the sample also encode this CDR3. The rearrangement joins TRBV5-1 to TRBJ2-5, with D unresolved. V gave up 1 base and J gave up 5 bases, with 3 bases separating them. This CDR3 is built from 11 residues. Germline lookup yields CDR1 SGHRS and CDR2 YFSETQ. CDR3: CASSLRETQYF. CDR3 nucleotides: TGCGCCAGCAGCTTGCGGGAGACCCAGTACTTC.